The text below deals with one T cell receptor (beta chain). Only in-frame clones appear in the TCRdb table, and some are missing; sequencing was by immunoSEQ multiplex PCR. The sample has some 59,000 clones; 90% are singletons. These data originate in a study of blood T cell repertoires in COVID-19. Study at large: PBMCs, B-cell-depleted T cells, or T cells provided the cDNA or gDNA that made up the material.

CDR3 length: 13 amino acids. Germline V gene lookup returns CDR1 MNHEY and CDR2 SVGAGI. Trimming cost V 5 bases and J 4 bases; bases outside gene matches: 3. The sequenced sample consisted of peripheral blood. The TCR was taken from a man aged 50-60 years with acute or convalescent COVID-19. The chain has TRBV6-5 and TRBJ1-2, with 8 bases fitting TRBD1. CDR3 sequence (DNA): TGTGCCAGCAGTCCGGACAGGGCCTATGGCTACACCTTC. Residues: CASSPDRAYGYTF.